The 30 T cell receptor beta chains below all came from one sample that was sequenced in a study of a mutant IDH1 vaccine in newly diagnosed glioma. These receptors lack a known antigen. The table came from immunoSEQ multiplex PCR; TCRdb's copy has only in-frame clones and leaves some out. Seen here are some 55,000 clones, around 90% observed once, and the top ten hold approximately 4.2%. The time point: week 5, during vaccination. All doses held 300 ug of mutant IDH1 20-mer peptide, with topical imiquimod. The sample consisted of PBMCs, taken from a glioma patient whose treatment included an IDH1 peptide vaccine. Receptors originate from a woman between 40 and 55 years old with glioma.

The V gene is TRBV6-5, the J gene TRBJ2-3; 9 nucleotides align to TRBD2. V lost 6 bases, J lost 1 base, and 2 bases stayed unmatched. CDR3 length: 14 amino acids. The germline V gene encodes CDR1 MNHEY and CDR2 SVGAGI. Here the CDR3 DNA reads TGTGCCAGCAGACCTAGCGGGGGCACAGATACGCAGTATTTT. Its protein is CASRPSGGTDTQYF.

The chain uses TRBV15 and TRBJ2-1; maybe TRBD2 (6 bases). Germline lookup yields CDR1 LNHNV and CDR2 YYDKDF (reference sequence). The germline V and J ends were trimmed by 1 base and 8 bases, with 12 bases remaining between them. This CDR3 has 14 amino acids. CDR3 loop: CATSRVRGTDEQFF. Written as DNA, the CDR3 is TGTGCCACCAGCAGAGTCCGGGGGACTGATGAGCAGTTCTTC.

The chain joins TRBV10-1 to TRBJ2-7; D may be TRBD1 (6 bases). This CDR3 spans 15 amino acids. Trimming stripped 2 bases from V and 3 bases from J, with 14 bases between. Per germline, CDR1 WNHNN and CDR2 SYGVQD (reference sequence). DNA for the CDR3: TGCGCCAGCAGTGAGGCAACCGGGACACTCTACGAGCAGTACTTC. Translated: CASSEATGTLYEQYF.

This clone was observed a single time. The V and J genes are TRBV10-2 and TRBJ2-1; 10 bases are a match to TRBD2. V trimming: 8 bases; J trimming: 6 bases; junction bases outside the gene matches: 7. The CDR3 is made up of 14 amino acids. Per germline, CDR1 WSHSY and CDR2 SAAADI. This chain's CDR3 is CASESGRGSNEQFF. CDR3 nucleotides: TGCGCCAGCGAGAGCGGGAGGGGATCCAATGAGCAGTTCTTC.

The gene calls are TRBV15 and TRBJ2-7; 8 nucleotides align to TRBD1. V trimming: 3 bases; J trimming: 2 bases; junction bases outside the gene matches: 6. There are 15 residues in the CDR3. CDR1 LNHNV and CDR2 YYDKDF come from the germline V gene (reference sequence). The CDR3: CATSRKDRDTYEQYF. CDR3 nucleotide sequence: TGTGCCACCAGCAGGAAGGACAGGGATACCTACGAGCAGTACTTC.

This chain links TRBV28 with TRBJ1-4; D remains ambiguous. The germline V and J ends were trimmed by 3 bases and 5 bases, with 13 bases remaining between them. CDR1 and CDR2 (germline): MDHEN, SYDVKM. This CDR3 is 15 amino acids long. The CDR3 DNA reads TGTGCCAGCAGTTTCCCGGGGAGACTAAATGAAAAACTGTTTTTT. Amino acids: CASSFPGRLNEKLFF.

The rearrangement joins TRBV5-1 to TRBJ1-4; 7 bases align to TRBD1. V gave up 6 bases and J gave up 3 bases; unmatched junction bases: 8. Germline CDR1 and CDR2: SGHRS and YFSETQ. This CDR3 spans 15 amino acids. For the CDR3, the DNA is TGCGCCAGCAATATAGAAGGGGGCCCTAATGAAAAACTGTTTTTT. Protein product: CASNIEGGPNEKLFF.

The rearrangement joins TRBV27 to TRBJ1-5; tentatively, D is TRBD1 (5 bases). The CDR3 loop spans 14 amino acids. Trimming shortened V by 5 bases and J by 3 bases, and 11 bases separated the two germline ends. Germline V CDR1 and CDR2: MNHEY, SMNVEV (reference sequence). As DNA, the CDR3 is TGTGCCAGCAGTCCTGACAGCAACAATCAGCCCCAGCATTTT. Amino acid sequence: CASSPDSNNQPQHF.

In DNA, the CDR3 is TGTGCCAGCTTACCCCGGCGGGAGAACACTGAAGCTTTCTTT. It codes for CASLPRRENTEAFF. The chain links TRBV18 to TRBJ1-1, with no clear D. Germline assignment: CDR1 KGHSH and CDR2 LQKENI. This CDR3 region has 14 residues. Trimming took 7 bases from V and 1 from J, leaving 13 bases between them.

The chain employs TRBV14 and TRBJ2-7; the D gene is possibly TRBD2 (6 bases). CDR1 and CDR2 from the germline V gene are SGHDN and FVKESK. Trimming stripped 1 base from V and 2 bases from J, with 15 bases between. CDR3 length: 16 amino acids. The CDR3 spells CASSQVKGGLPYEQYF. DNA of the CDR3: TGTGCCAGCAGCCAAGTCAAGGGAGGCCTACCCTACGAGCAGTACTTC.

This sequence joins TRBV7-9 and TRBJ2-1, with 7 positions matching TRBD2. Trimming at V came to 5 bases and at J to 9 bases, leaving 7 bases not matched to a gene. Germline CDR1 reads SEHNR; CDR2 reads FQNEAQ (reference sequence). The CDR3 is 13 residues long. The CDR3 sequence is CASSPTSSPEQFF. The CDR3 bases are TGTGCCAGCAGCCCGACTAGCTCCCCTGAGCAGTTCTTC.

The CDR3 here is CASSEQGGVSPLHF. In nucleotides, the CDR3 is TGTGCCAGTAGTGAGCAGGGGGGGGTTTCACCCCTCCACTTT. This chain joins TRBV19 and TRBJ1-6; 7 positions agree with TRBD1. The V gene's germline CDR1 is LNHDA and CDR2 SQIVND (reference sequence). Germline trimming cut 5 bases from V and 9 bases from J; bases unmatched to any gene: 7. The CDR3 consists of 14 residues.

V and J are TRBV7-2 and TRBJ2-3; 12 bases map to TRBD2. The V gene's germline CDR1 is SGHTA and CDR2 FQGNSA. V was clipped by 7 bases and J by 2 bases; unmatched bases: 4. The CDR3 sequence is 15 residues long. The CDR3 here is CASTLAGGPTDTQYF. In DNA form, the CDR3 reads TGTGCCAGCACCCTAGCGGGAGGGCCCACAGATACGCAGTATTTT.

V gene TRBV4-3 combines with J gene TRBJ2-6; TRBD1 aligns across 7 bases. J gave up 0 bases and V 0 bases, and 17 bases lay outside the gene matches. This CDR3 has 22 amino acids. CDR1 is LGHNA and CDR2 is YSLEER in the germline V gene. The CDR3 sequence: CASSQDLRLGQGVGSGANVLTF. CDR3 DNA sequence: TGCGCCAGCAGCCAAGATCTGAGGTTGGGCCAGGGGGTCGGCTCTGGGGCCAACGTCCTGACTTTC.

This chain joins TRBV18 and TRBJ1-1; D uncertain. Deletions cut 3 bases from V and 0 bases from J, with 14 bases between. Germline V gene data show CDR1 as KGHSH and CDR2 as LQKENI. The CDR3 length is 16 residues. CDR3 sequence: CASSPRSSTMNTEAFF. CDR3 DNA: TGTGCCAGCTCACCTAGGTCCAGTACTATGAACACTGAAGCTTTCTTT. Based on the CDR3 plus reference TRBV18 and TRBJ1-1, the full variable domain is NAGVMQNPRHLVRRRGQEARLRCSPMKGHSHVYWYRQLPEEGLKFMVYLQKENIIDESGMPKERFSAEFPKEGPSILRIQQVVRGDSAAYFCASSPRSSTMNTEAFFGQGTRLTVV.

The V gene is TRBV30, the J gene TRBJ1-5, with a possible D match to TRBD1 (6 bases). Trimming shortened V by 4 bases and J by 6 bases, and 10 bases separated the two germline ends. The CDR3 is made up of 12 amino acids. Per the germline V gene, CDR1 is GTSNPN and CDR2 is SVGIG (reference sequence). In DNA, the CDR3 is TGTGCCTGGAACGGGGGCGGTCAGCCCCAGCATTTT. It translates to CAWNGGGQPQHF.

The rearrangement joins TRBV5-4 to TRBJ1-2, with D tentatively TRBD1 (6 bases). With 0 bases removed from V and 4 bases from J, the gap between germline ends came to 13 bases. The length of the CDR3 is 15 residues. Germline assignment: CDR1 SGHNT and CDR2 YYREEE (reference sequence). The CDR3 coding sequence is TGTGCCAGCAGCTTGGTTGGAGGGGGAGGCTATGGCTACACCTTC. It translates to CASSLVGGGGYGYTF.

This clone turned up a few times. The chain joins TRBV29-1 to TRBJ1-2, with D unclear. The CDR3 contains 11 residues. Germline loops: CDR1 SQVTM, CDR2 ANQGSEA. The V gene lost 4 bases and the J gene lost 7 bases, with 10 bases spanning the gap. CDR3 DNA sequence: TGCAGCGTTGTGGGGATTACTGGCTACACCTTC. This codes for CSVVGITGYTF.

Written as DNA, the CDR3 is TGTGCCAGCATGATGTACAGGGGGTCGGCCTACGAGCAGTACTTC. It translates to CASMMYRGSAYEQYF. This chain links TRBV6-1 with TRBJ2-7, with 8 bases matching TRBD1. Unmatched junction bases numbered 10, after V lost 7 bases and J lost 2 bases. CDR3 length equals 15 residues. Germline V CDR1 and CDR2: MNHNS, SASEGT.

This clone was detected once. This CDR3 is CASRPTDTGELFF. As DNA, the CDR3 is TGTGCCAGCAGACCCACAGACACCGGGGAGCTGTTTTTT. This chain uses TRBV7-8 with TRBJ2-2; D is unresolved. V was clipped by 6 bases and J by 3 bases, with 8 bases between them. Looked up from germline, CDR1 is SGHVS and CDR2 is FQNEAQ. The CDR3 runs 13 residues.

CDR3 sequence reads: CAHFMGVTNTGELFF. The CDR3 DNA follows: TGTGCCCATTTCATGGGGGTCACGAACACCGGGGAGCTGTTTTTT. The V call is TRBV7-9, the J call TRBJ2-2; D could derive from TRBD1 or TRBD2 (5 bases each). Trimming took off 11 bases at V and 0 bases at J, with 16 bases between the two ends. This CDR3 region has 15 residues. Germline V gives CDR1 SEHNR, CDR2 FQNEAQ (reference sequence).

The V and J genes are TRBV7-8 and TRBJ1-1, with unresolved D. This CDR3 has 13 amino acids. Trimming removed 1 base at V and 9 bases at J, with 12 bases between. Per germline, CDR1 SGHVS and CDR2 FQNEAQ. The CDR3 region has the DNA TGTGCCAGCAGCTTAGTTAACAAAGGAAAAGCTTTCTTT. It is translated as CASSLVNKGKAFF.

DNA of the CDR3: TGTGCCAGCAGTGTGGAGCGGGAGGGCTCGATCTCCTACGAGCAGTACTTC. The encoded protein is CASSVEREGSISYEQYF. The chain links TRBV2 to TRBJ2-7; 10 bases match TRBD2. Per germline, CDR1 SNHLY and CDR2 FYNNEI. V gave up 4 bases and J gave up 0 bases; unmatched junction bases: 9. There are 17 residues in the CDR3.

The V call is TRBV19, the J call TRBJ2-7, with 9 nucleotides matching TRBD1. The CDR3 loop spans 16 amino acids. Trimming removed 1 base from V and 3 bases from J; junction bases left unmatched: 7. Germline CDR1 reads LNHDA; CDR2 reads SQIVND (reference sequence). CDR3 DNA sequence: TGTGCCAGTAGTATAGGGGGACAGGGCAGTCTCTACGAGCAGTACTTC. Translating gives CASSIGGQGSLYEQYF. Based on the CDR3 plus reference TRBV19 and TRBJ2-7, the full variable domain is DGGITQSPKYLFRKEGQNVTLSCEQNLNHDAMYWYRQDPGQGLRLIYYSQIVNDFQKGDIAEGYSVSREKKESFPLTVTSAQKNPTAFYLCASSIGGQGSLYEQYFGPGTRLTVT.

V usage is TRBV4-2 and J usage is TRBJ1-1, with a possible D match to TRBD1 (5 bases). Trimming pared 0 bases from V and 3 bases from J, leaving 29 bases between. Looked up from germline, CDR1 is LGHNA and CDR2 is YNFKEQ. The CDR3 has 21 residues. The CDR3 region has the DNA TGTGCCAGCAGCCAAGAAGGGGCCCGAGGGGACGGGGTGTTCCGGGACACTGAAGCTTTCTTT. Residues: CASSQEGARGDGVFRDTEAFF.

The chain's CDR3 is CAISARQRMNTEAFF. CDR3 in DNA: TGTGCCATCAGTGCTCGACAGCGCATGAACACTGAAGCTTTCTTT. The chain employs TRBV10-3 and TRBJ1-1; weak D call: TRBD1 (5 bases). The CDR3 spans 15 residues. Germline V gene lookup returns CDR1 ENHRY and CDR2 SYGVKD. The germline V and J ends were trimmed by 4 bases and 0 bases, with 12 bases remaining between them.

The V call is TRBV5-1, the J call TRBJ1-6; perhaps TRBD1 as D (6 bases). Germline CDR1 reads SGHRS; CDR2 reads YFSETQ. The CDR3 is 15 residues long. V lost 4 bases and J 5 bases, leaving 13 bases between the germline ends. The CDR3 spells CASSRWAGDNSPLHF. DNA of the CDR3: TGCGCCAGCAGCCGATGGGCAGGGGATAATTCACCCCTCCACTTT. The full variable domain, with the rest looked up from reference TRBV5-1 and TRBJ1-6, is KAGVTQTPRYLIKTRGQQVTLSCSPISGHRSVSWYQQTPGQGLQFLFEYFSETQRNKGNFPGRFSGRQFSNSRSEMNVSTLELGDSALYLCASSRWAGDNSPLHFGNGTRLTVT.

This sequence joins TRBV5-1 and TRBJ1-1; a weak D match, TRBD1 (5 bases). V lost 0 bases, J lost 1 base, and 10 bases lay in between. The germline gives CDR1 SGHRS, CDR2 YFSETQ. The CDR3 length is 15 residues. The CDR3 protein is CASSLGPGRNTEAFF. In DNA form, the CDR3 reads TGCGCCAGCAGCTTGGGGCCAGGGAGGAACACTGAAGCTTTCTTT.

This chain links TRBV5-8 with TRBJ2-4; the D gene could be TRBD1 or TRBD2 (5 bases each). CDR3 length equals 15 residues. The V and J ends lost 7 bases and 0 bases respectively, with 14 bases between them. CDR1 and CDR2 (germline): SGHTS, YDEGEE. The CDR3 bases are TGTGCCAGCGCTGAGGGGTCACAAGCCAAAAACATTCAGTACTTC. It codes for CASAEGSQAKNIQYF.

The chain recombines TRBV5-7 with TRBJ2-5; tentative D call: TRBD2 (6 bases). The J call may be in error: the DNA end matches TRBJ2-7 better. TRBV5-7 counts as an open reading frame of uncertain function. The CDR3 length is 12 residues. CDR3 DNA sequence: TGTGCCAGGTCACAAGGAGGGGACGAGCAGTACTTC. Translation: CARSQGGDEQYF.